This T cell receptor (beta chain) was recovered during a study of T cells in tuberculosis. This table comes from immunoSEQ multiplex PCR, and its TCRdb copy is limited to in-frame clones, with some not included. The table has 45,000 or so clones, over 90% seen once. This CDR3 has 16 amino acids. CDR1 MGHDK and CDR2 SYGVNS come from the germline V gene. The V gene lost 3 bases and the J gene lost 5 bases, with 16 bases spanning the gap. Input material: PBMCs. The TCR comes from a donor aged 10-29 years with latent tuberculosis or without tuberculosis infection. The rearrangement uses TRBV25-1 and TRBJ2-2, with D possibly TRBD1 on 5 matching bases. CDR3 in amino acids: CASSDFENPGTGELFF. CDR3 bases: TGTGCCAGCAGTGATTTTGAGAACCCAGGGACCGGGGAGCTGTTTTTT. Full variable domain (rest looked up from reference TRBV25-1 and TRBJ2-2): EADIYQTPRYLVIGTGKKITLECSQTMGHDKMYWYQQDPGMELHLIHYSYGVNSTEKGDLSSESTVSRIRTEHFPLTLESARPSHTSQYLCASSDFENPGTGELFFGEGSRLTVL.